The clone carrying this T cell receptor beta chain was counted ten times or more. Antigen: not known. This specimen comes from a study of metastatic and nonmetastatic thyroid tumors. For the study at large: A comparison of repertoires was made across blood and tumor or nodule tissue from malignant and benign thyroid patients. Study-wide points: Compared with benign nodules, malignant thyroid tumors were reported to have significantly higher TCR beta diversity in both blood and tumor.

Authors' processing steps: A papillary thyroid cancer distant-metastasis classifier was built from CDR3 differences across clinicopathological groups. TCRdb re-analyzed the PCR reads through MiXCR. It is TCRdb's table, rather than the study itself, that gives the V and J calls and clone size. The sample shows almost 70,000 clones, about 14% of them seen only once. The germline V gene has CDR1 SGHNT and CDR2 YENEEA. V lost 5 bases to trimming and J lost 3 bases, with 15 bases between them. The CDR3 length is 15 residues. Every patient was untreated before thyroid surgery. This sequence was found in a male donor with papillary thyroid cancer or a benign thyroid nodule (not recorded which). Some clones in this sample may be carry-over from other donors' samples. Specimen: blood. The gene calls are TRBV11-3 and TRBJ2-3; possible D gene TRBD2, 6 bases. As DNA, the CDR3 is TGTGCCAGCAGCCCCGGGCGGGGATCGACAGATACGCAGTATTTT. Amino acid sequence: CASSPGRGSTDTQYF.